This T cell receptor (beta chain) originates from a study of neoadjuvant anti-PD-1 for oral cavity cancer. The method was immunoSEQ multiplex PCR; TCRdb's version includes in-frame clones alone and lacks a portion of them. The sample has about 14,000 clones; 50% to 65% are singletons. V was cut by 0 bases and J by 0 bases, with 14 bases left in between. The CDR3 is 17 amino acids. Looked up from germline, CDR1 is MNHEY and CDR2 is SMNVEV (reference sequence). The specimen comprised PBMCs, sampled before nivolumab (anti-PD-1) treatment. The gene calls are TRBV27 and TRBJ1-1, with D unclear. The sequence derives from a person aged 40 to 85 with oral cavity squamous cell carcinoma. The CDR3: CASSLSYITPMNTEAFF. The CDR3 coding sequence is TGTGCCAGCAGTTTATCTTATATTACACCGATGAACACTGAAGCTTTCTTT.